The 10 T cell receptor beta chains given below trace back to one sample, sequenced in a study of blood T cell repertoires in COVID-19. Generated by immunoSEQ multiplex PCR, the TCRdb table keeps only in-frame clones and is missing some. The repertoire has around 260,000 clones, approximately 92% of them found once; the top ten carry around 1.1%. The sample comprised PBMCs or T cells enriched from blood (not recorded which). The receptors originated from a woman between 25 and 40 years old who had recovered from COVID-19.

The chain joins TRBV28 to TRBJ2-2, with D tentatively TRBD2 (7 bases). Deletions cut 5 bases from V and 7 bases from J, with 17 bases between. This CDR3 spans 15 amino acids. Germline CDR1 is MDHEN and CDR2 is SYDVKM. In DNA, the CDR3 is TGTGCCAGCAGTCTTAGACGAGGGGGGGACGGGGAGCTGTTTTTT. This translates into CASSLRRGGDGELFF.

The chain is built from TRBV30 and TRBJ2-5; 8 positions match TRBD2. Germline V gene sequence: CDR1 GTSNPN, CDR2 SVGIG (reference sequence). V dropped 1 base and J dropped 4; count of bases not matched to a gene: 23. The CDR3 totals 20 residues. CDR3 in amino acids: CAWSGTRRGGRTGGLETQYF. The DNA for the CDR3 is TGTGCCTGGAGTGGGACGAGGCGGGGCGGGAGGACCGGAGGGTTAGAGACCCAGTACTTC.

The chain has TRBV7-6 and TRBJ1-1; unclear D gene. The V end lost 5 bases, the J end lost 4 bases, and 5 bases lay between the germline ends. Germline CDR1 SGHVS, CDR2 FNYEAQ. The CDR3 is 11 residues long. CDR3 nucleotide sequence: TGTGCCAGCAGCAAGCTCACTGAAGCTTTCTTT. Translating gives CASSKLTEAFF.

The genes are TRBV19 and TRBJ2-7, with D uncertain. The CDR3 is made up of 11 amino acids. V was cut by 7 bases and J by 6 bases, with 10 bases left in between. CDR1 LNHDA and CDR2 SQIVND come from the germline V gene (reference sequence). The CDR3 spells CASTFPLEQYF. The CDR3, as DNA: TGTGCCAGTACCTTCCCCCTCGAGCAGTACTTC.

This chain connects TRBV5-4 to TRBJ2-5; D possibly corresponds to TRBD1 (5 bases). V gave up 5 bases and J gave up 5 bases, with 13 bases separating them. The CDR3 consists of 13 residues. CDR1 and CDR2 from the germline V gene are SGHNT and YYREEE (reference sequence). The DNA of the CDR3 is TGTGCCAGCAGGTCAGGGCCAGGGGAGACCCAGTACTTC. Its protein product is CASRSGPGETQYF.

This clone showed up just once. The V gene is TRBV7-2, the J gene TRBJ2-4; 7 nucleotides align to TRBD2. CDR1 and CDR2 (germline): SGHTA, FQGNSA. J was trimmed by 0 bases and V by 5 bases; bases with no gene match: 7. CDR3 length: 16 amino acids. CDR3 sequence (DNA): TGTGCCAGCAGCCCCACTAGCGCCCTAGCCAAAAACATTCAGTACTTC. Protein product: CASSPTSALAKNIQYF.

The chain uses TRBV6-1 and TRBJ2-7, with D possibly being TRBD1 (6 bases). CDR3 size: 17 residues. The ends were cut back, 2 bases at V and 4 bases at J, with 21 bases in the middle. The germline V gene has CDR1 MNHNS and CDR2 SASEGT. Here the CDR3 DNA reads TGTGCCAGCAGTGAACGTGGACTCCGGGACAAATCATACGAGCAGTACTTC. Protein: CASSERGLRDKSYEQYF.

The chain uses TRBV9 and TRBJ2-5; maybe TRBD2 (6 bases). This CDR3 region has 18 residues. Germline V gives CDR1 SGDLS, CDR2 YYNGEE. V was shortened by 0 bases and J by 0 bases, with 18 bases between the two germline ends. The CDR3 DNA sequence: TGTGCCAGCAGCGTAGCCGCTTATAGCGGAAAGTACCAAGAGACCCAGTACTTC. It specifies CASSVAAYSGKYQETQYF.

This chain uses TRBV25-1 with TRBJ2-7; TRBD2 might be the D (5 bases). Germline V gene sequence: CDR1 MGHDK, CDR2 SYGVNS. The CDR3 is 16 amino acids. V was clipped by 4 bases and J by 2 bases, with 18 bases between them. The CDR3 loop is CASSGRQRSGTYEQYF. CDR3 sequence (DNA): TGTGCCAGCAGTGGCCGGCAGAGGAGCGGTACCTACGAGCAGTACTTC.

V usage is TRBV11-1 and J usage is TRBJ1-6, with TRBD1 matching 8 bases. The V and J ends lost 4 bases and 10 bases, in that order; junction bases with no gene match: 9. The CDR3 runs to 15 residues. Germline-derived CDR1 and CDR2 are SGHAT and FQDESV (reference sequence). The CDR3 coding sequence is TGTGCCAGCAGCTCTTCCGGGACAGGAGGCTCACCCCTCCACTTT. Encoded protein: CASSSSGTGGSPLHF.